The 31 T cell receptor beta chains below come from one sample, sequenced in a study of cytomegalovirus exposure and HLA in healthy donors. Researchers ran the PCR with 60 Vbeta and 13 Jbeta primers. The method was immunoSEQ multiplex PCR; TCRdb's version includes in-frame clones alone and lacks a portion of them. The repertoire holds 200,000 or so clones, roughly 88% seen once, with roughly 0.75% in the top ten. Sequencing was done on a sample of PBMCs. Receptor source: a boy between 2 and 15 years old in good health and CMV-seronegative.

The chain recombines TRBV5-4 with TRBJ2-7, with D uncertain. The germline CDR1 and CDR2 sequences are SGHNT and YYREEE (reference sequence). V dropped 0 bases and J dropped 5 bases, with 3 bases sitting between them. CDR3 length equals 11 residues. CDR3 bases: TGTGCCAGCAGCTTGGGGCACGAGCAGTACTTC. Translation: CASSLGHEQYF.

The chain combines TRBV27 with TRBJ2-5; 9 bases agree with TRBD2. Germline CDR1 and CDR2: MNHEY and SMNVEV (reference sequence). V dropped 6 bases and J dropped 2; count of bases not matched to a gene: 7. This CDR3 region has 15 residues. CDR3 loop: CASRHSGGLQETQYF. The CDR3 coding sequence is TGTGCCAGCAGACATAGCGGGGGCCTGCAAGAGACCCAGTACTTC.

The chain has TRBV6-5 and TRBJ2-7; 16 bases agree with TRBD2. The CDR3 runs to 15 residues. J lost 5 bases, V lost 6 bases, and 4 bases had no gene match. Germline CDR1 reads MNHEY; CDR2 reads SVGAGI. Here the CDR3 reads CASRGLAGGGHEQYF. In DNA, the CDR3 is TGTGCCAGCAGGGGACTAGCGGGAGGGGGCCACGAGCAGTACTTC.

The rearrangement uses TRBV2 and TRBJ2-7; 8 nucleotides agree with TRBD2. The CDR3 spans 15 residues. Losses at the gene ends were 2 bases for V and 4 bases for J; bases not matched to a gene: 7. Germline assignment: CDR1 SNHLY and CDR2 FYNNEI. CDR3 bases: TGTGCCAGCAGTGAACAGGCTAGCGGGCTGTACGAGCAGTACTTC. Protein product: CASSEQASGLYEQYF.

The V call is TRBV13, the J call TRBJ1-1; maybe TRBD1 (5 bases). The CDR3 has 14 amino acids. Between the trimmed V and J ends, which lost 3 bases and 0 bases, there was a span of 8 bases. Per germline, CDR1 PRHDT and CDR2 FYEKMQ (reference sequence). CDR3 bases: TGTGCCAGCAGCTTGGGGGAGGTGAACACTGAAGCTTTCTTT. It codes for CASSLGEVNTEAFF.

The chain carries TRBV19 and TRBJ2-1; 9 bases line up with TRBD1. The CDR3 length is 13 residues. Germline assignment: CDR1 LNHDA and CDR2 SQIVND (reference sequence). V was clipped by 3 bases and J by 8 bases; unmatched bases: 2. This CDR3 reads CASSITGGYEQFF. For the CDR3, the DNA is TGTGCCAGTAGTATTACAGGGGGCTATGAGCAGTTCTTC.

The chain links TRBV4-1 to TRBJ1-5; the D is unclear. V was shortened by 0 bases and J by 0 bases, with 9 bases between the two germline ends. The CDR3 sequence is 16 residues long. Germline values: CDR1 MGHRA, CDR2 YSYEKL. This CDR3 is CASSQDHTSSNQPQHF. CDR3 sequence (DNA): TGCGCCAGCAGCCAAGATCACACCTCTAGCAATCAGCCCCAGCATTTT.

V usage is TRBV6-6 and J usage is TRBJ2-1, with TRBD1 matching over 8 bases. Per the germline V gene, CDR1 is MNHNY and CDR2 is SVGAGI (reference sequence). CDR3 length equals 11 residues. Germline trimming cut 10 bases from V and 9 bases from J; bases unmatched to any gene: 5. The CDR3 spells CATRGQAEQFF. CDR3 coding DNA: TGTGCCACCAGGGGACAGGCTGAGCAGTTCTTC.

The J gene is TRBJ1-1, the V gene TRBV15, with 12 bases fitting TRBD1. J gave up 4 bases and V 5 bases, and 11 bases lay outside the gene matches. The CDR3 length is 17 residues. Per the germline V gene, CDR1 is LNHNV and CDR2 is YYDKDF (reference sequence). CDR3 nucleotides: TGTGCCACCAGCGTTGGGACAGGGGGCCTTCGAACCACTGAAGCTTTCTTT. This codes for CATSVGTGGLRTTEAFF.

The rearrangement joins TRBV7-9 to TRBJ1-1, with 9 bases aligning to TRBD1. V lost 4 bases, J lost 8 bases, and 2 bases stayed unmatched. CDR1 and CDR2 from the germline V gene are SEHNR and FQNEAQ (reference sequence). The CDR3 extends over 12 amino acids. CDR3 protein: CASSSGTGEAFF. In DNA form, the CDR3 reads TGTGCCAGCAGCTCGGGGACAGGGGAAGCTTTCTTT.

The rearrangement joins TRBV28 to TRBJ2-6; weak D call: TRBD1 (6 bases). The V end was cut by 5 bases, the J end by 5 bases, with 19 bases between. The CDR3 runs 17 residues. Germline V gene data show CDR1 as MDHEN and CDR2 as SYDVKM. The CDR3: CASSPPTGLGRANVLTF. The CDR3 DNA follows: TGTGCCAGCAGTCCGCCGACAGGCCTGGGAAGGGCCAACGTCCTGACTTTC.

The rearrangement joins TRBV18 to TRBJ2-7; possible D gene TRBD2, 6 bases. CDR3 length: 14 amino acids. From germline, CDR1 is KGHSH and CDR2 LQKENI. With 6 bases removed from V and 2 bases from J, the gap between germline ends came to 14 bases. The CDR3 sequence is CASSPGGAAYEQYF. The CDR3 coding sequence is TGTGCCAGCTCCCCCGGCGGGGCAGCCTACGAGCAGTACTTC. The full variable domain, in which reference TRBV18 and TRBJ2-7 provide the parts outside the CDR3, is NAGVMQNPRHLVRRRGQEARLRCSPMKGHSHVYWYRQLPEEGLKFMVYLQKENIIDESGMPKERFSAEFPKEGPSILRIQQVVRGDSAAYFCASSPGGAAYEQYFGPGTRLTVT.

This chain uses TRBV2 with TRBJ2-7; 9 nucleotides align to TRBD2. CDR3 length: 15 residues. V dropped 2 bases and J dropped 3; count of bases not matched to a gene: 5. Per germline, CDR1 SNHLY and CDR2 FYNNEI. DNA of the CDR3: TGTGCCAGCAGTGAACTGACTAGCGGTGTCTACGAGCAGTACTTC. Its translation is CASSELTSGVYEQYF.

This chain joins TRBV19 and TRBJ1-6; possible D gene TRBD1, 5 bases. The germline V gene encodes CDR1 LNHDA and CDR2 SQIVND (reference sequence). The CDR3 consists of 14 residues. Trimming stripped 3 bases from V and 7 bases from J, with 10 bases between. DNA of the CDR3: TGTGCCAGTAGTATCGACAGTGGAAATTCACCCCTCCACTTT. Residues: CASSIDSGNSPLHF. Combining the CDR3 with reference TRBV19 and TRBJ1-6 gives the whole variable domain DGGITQSPKYLFRKEGQNVTLSCEQNLNHDAMYWYRQDPGQGLRLIYYSQIVNDFQKGDIAEGYSVSREKKESFPLTVTSAQKNPTAFYLCASSIDSGNSPLHFGNGTRLTVT.

CDR3 residues: CASSQPTSGSYEQYF. CDR3 nucleotide sequence: TGTGCCAGCAGCCAACCGACTAGCGGGAGCTACGAGCAGTACTTC. The chain has TRBV14 and TRBJ2-5; TRBD2 aligns across 12 bases. Gene TRBJ2-7 matches the end of the DNA better, so the J call may be wrong. The CDR3 extends over 15 amino acids. Germline V lookup: CDR1 SGHDN, CDR2 FVKESK.

In the case of this clone: At one end the junction does not follow the germline gene, possibly because of a read error. This chain links TRBV7-9 with TRBJ1-2, with TRBD1 identical over 9 bases. The CDR3 is 14 residues long. Per germline, CDR1 SEHNR and CDR2 FQNEAQ (reference sequence). CDR3 sequence: CSSSLGQGLDGYTF. For the CDR3, the DNA is TGTTCCAGCAGCTTAGGACAGGGGCTTGATGGCTACACCTTC.

The rearrangement uses TRBV6-5 and TRBJ2-1; D possibly corresponds to TRBD1 (5 bases). Germline V gene lookup returns CDR1 MNHEY and CDR2 SVGAGI. Trimming took 9 bases from V and 15 from J, leaving 18 bases between them. The CDR3 is 11 amino acids. The CDR3 nucleotides read TGTGCCAGTACCTCAGACAGCCTGCTGTTCTTC. It yields the protein CASTSDSLLFF.

This chain links TRBV19 with TRBJ2-1, with 9 bases matching TRBD2. Germline trimming cut 3 bases from V and 8 bases from J; bases unmatched to any gene: 14. Germline values: CDR1 LNHDA, CDR2 SQIVND (reference sequence). The CDR3 runs to 17 residues. CDR3 loop: CASSMKASGALWDEQFF. The CDR3 DNA reads TGTGCCAGTAGTATGAAGGCTAGCGGGGCTCTCTGGGATGAGCAGTTCTTC. Together with reference TRBV19 and TRBJ2-1, the CDR3 gives the full variable domain: DGGITQSPKYLFRKEGQNVTLSCEQNLNHDAMYWYRQDPGQGLRLIYYSQIVNDFQKGDIAEGYSVSREKKESFPLTVTSAQKNPTAFYLCASSMKASGALWDEQFFGPGTRLTVL.

The chain uses TRBV18 and TRBJ2-3; D may be TRBD1 (5 bases). Deletions cut 5 bases from V and 0 bases from J, with 9 bases between. The CDR3 totals 14 residues. CDR1 and CDR2 (germline): KGHSH, LQKENI. The CDR3 here is CASSADSSTDTQYF. CDR3 coding DNA: TGTGCCAGCTCAGCCGACAGTAGCACAGATACGCAGTATTTT.

This sequence joins TRBV7-6 and TRBJ2-7, with 10 nucleotides matching TRBD2. CDR3 length: 21 amino acids. Per the germline V gene, CDR1 is SGHVS and CDR2 is FNYEAQ. Trimming removed 1 base from V and 5 bases from J; junction bases left unmatched: 23. CDR3 region: CASSLGGEASGSRIGENEQYF. For the CDR3, the DNA is TGTGCCAGCAGCTTAGGGGGTGAGGCTAGCGGGAGTCGGATAGGGGAGAACGAGCAGTACTTC.

The CDR3 DNA reads TGTGCCAGATGGGACAGAACCTACAATGAGCAGTTCTTC. This encodes CARWDRTYNEQFF. The V and J genes are TRBV6-5 and TRBJ2-1, with 7 nucleotides matching TRBD1. This CDR3 region has 13 residues. Germline V gene lookup returns CDR1 MNHEY and CDR2 SVGAGI. The junction had 4 bases not matched to a gene; V was cut back by 9 bases and J by 2 bases.

CDR3 residues: CASSVGGLTEAFF. CDR3 nucleotide sequence: TGTGCCAGCAGCGTAGGAGGGCTTACTGAAGCTTTCTTT. The rearrangement links TRBV9 to TRBJ1-1; no clear D gene. Deletions cut 0 bases from V and 5 bases from J, with 8 bases between. Germline V lookup: CDR1 SGDLS, CDR2 YYNGEE. This CDR3 is built from 13 residues.

Remarks on this clone: The junction departs from the called germline gene at one end, perhaps through a read error. This sample also contains other DNA sequences that code for the same CDR3. V and J are TRBV9 and TRBJ1-2; no clear D. CDR3 length: 15 residues. Germline CDR1 reads SGDLS; CDR2 reads YYNGEE. The CDR3: CASSVVPELNYGYTF. The CDR3 DNA reads as TGTGCCAGCAGCGTAGTACCGGAGCTTAACTATGGCTATACCTTC.

This chain connects TRBV2 to TRBJ1-6, with D uncertain. Between the trimmed V and J ends, which lost 5 bases and 0 bases, there was a span of 11 bases. The CDR3 spans 16 residues. Germline V gene lookup returns CDR1 SNHLY and CDR2 FYNNEI. Here the CDR3 reads CASSKTESSYNSPLHF. The CDR3 nucleotides are TGTGCCAGCAGTAAAACAGAGAGCTCCTATAATTCACCCCTCCACTTT. The whole variable domain, remainder taken from reference TRBV2 and TRBJ1-6, is EPEVTQTPSHQVTQMGQEVILRCVPISNHLYFYWYRQILGQKVEFLVSFYNNEISEKSEIFDDQFSVERPDGSNFTLKIRSTKLEDSAMYFCASSKTESSYNSPLHFGNGTRLTVT.

This chain links TRBV7-2 with TRBJ1-6; maybe TRBD1 (6 bases). V was trimmed by 1 base and J by 7 bases, leaving 11 bases between them. This CDR3 has 15 residues. CDR1 is SGHTA, CDR2 FQGNSA, per germline. For the CDR3, the DNA is TGTGCCAGCAGCTTAGACAGGGTAGGGAATTCACCCCTCCACTTT. Translating it yields CASSLDRVGNSPLHF.

The rearrangement links TRBV7-9 to TRBJ1-2; TRBD1 matches 12 bases. The V segment lost 1 base and the J segment 7 bases; nucleotides outside the gene matches: 4. In germline, CDR1 is SEHNR, CDR2 FQNEAQ (reference sequence). The CDR3 runs 15 residues. The CDR3 sequence is CASSLEGTGGAGYTF. The DNA for the CDR3 is TGTGCCAGCAGCTTAGAGGGGACAGGGGGCGCTGGCTACACCTTC.

This chain connects TRBV27 to TRBJ2-1, with unresolved D. This CDR3 comprises 13 residues. Per germline, CDR1 MNHEY and CDR2 SMNVEV (reference sequence). V shed 2 bases and J shed 4 bases, with 6 bases lying between them. The CDR3 protein is CASSLRRYNEQFF. The CDR3 bases are TGTGCCAGCAGTTTAAGGAGATACAATGAGCAGTTCTTC.

V gene TRBV11-2 combines with J gene TRBJ2-7, with a tentative D call TRBD1 (5 bases). Germline loops: CDR1 SGHAT, CDR2 FQNNGV. V was cut by 2 bases and J by 1 base, with 9 bases left in between. This CDR3 comprises 14 residues. Here the CDR3 reads CASSLYGASYEQYF. The DNA for the CDR3 is TGTGCCAGCAGCTTATATGGGGCTTCCTACGAGCAGTACTTC.

This chain joins TRBV5-1 and TRBJ1-4, with TRBD1 identical over 8 bases. Trimming at V came to 7 bases and at J to 0 bases, leaving 5 bases not matched to a gene. Per germline, CDR1 SGHRS and CDR2 YFSETQ. The CDR3 has 15 residues. The CDR3 DNA is TGCGCCAGCTCGACAGGGGCAACAACTAATGAAAAACTGTTTTTT. Encoded protein: CASSTGATTNEKLFF. Full variable domain (missing parts from reference TRBV5-1 and TRBJ1-4): KAGVTQTPRYLIKTRGQQVTLSCSPISGHRSVSWYQQTPGQGLQFLFEYFSETQRNKGNFPGRFSGRQFSNSRSEMNVSTLELGDSALYLCASSTGATTNEKLFFGSGTQLSVL.

The rearrangement joins TRBV23-1 to TRBJ2-2; D is unclear. TRBV23-1 is given ORF status, its function remaining uncertain. The CDR3 is made up of 15 amino acids. Trimming pared 2 bases from V and 4 bases from J, leaving 11 bases between. The DNA for the CDR3 is TGCGCCAGCAGTCAACCGAGAGAGTCCACCGGGGAGCTGTTTTTT. Amino acids: CASSQPRESTGELFF.

The rearrangement links TRBV6-5 to TRBJ2-5; D is uncertain. The V end lost 6 bases, the J end lost 3 bases, and 5 bases lay between the germline ends. From germline, CDR1 is MNHEY and CDR2 SVGAGI. CDR3 size: 11 residues. In DNA form, the CDR3 reads TGTGCCAGCAGCAAAAAAGAGACCCAGTACTTC. This translates into CASSKKETQYF.